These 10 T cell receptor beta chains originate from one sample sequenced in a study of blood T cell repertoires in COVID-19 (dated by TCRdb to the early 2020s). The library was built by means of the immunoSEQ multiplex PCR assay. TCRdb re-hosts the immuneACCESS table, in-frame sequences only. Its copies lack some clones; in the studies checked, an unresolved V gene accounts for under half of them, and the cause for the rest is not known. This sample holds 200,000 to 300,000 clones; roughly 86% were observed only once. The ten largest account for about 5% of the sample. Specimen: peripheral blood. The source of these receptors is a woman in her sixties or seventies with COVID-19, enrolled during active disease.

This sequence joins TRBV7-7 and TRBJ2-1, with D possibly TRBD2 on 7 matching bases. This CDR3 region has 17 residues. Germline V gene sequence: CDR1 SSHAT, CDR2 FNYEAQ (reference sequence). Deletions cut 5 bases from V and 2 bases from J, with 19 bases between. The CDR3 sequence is CASSARARGGAYNEQFF. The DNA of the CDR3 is TGTGCCAGCAGCGCACGCGCCAGGGGAGGGGCCTACAATGAGCAGTTCTTC.

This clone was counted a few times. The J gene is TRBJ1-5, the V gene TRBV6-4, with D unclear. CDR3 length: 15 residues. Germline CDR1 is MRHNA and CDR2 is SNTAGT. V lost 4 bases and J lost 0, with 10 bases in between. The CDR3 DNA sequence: TGTGCCAGCAGTGTGAACTATTATAGCAATCAGCCCCAGCATTTT. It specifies CASSVNYYSNQPQHF.

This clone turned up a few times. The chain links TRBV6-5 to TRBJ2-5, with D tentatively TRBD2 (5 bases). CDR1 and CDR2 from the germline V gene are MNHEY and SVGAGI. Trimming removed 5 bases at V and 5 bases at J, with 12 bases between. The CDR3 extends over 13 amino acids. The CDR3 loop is CASSRAGWETQYF. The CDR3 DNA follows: TGTGCCAGCAGTCGCGCGGGCTGGGAGACCCAGTACTTC.

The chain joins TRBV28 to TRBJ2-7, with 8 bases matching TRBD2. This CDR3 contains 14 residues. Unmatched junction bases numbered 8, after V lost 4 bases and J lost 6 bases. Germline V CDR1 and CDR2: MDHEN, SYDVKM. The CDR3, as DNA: TGTGCCAGCAGTTCCCAGGGACTAGTCTCCGAGCAGTACTTC. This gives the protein CASSSQGLVSEQYF.

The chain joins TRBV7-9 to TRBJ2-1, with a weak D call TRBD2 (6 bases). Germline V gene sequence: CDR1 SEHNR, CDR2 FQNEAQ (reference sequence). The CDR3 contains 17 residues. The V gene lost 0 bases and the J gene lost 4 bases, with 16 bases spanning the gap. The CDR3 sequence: CASSLAMGGLGYNEQFF. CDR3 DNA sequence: TGTGCCAGCAGCTTAGCGATGGGGGGTTTAGGGTACAATGAGCAGTTCTTC.

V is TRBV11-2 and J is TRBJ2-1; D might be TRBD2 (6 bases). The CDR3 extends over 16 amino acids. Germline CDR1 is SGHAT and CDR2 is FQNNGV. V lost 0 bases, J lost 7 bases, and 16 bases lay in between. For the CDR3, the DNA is TGTGCCAGCAGCTTAGATCAGGGACTTGCCGGAAATGAGCAGTTCTTC. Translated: CASSLDQGLAGNEQFF.

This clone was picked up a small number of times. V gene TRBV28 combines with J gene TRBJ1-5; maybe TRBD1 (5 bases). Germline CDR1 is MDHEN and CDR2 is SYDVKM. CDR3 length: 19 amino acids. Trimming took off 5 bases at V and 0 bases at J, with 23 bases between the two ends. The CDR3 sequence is CASSVPGRGSGYSNQPQHF. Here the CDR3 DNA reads TGTGCCAGCAGTGTCCCGGGACGGGGGTCGGGTTATAGCAATCAGCCCCAGCATTTT.

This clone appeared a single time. In nucleotides, the CDR3 is TGTGCCAGCAGTTTTAGTAAAACGTCTCGGGGCTACACCTTC. Its protein product is CASSFSKTSRGYTF. The gene calls are TRBV28 and TRBJ1-2; D gene ambiguous. Trimming took 3 bases from V and 8 from J, leaving 16 bases between them. The CDR3 totals 14 residues. Germline CDR1 and CDR2: MDHEN and SYDVKM.

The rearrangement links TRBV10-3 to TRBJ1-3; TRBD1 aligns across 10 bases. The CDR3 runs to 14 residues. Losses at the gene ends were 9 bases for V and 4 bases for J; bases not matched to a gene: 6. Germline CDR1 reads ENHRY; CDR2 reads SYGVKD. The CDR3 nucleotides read TGTGCCATACGTGGGACAGGGGAAGGAAACACCATATATTTT. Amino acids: CAIRGTGEGNTIYF.

CDR3 residues: CSVALAVLYNEQFF. DNA for the CDR3: TGCAGCGTTGCACTAGCGGTCCTCTACAATGAGCAGTTCTTC. V is TRBV29-1 and J is TRBJ2-1; the match to TRBD2 covers 8 bases. There are 14 residues in the CDR3. Germline loops: CDR1 SQVTM, CDR2 ANQGSEA. V trimming: 4 bases; J trimming: 3 bases; junction bases outside the gene matches: 5.